Listed here is a single TCR beta chain. This entry is derived from a study of T cell responses to AZD1222 COVID-19 vaccine. The V and J ends lost 3 bases and 10 bases, in that order; junction bases with no gene match: 8. This CDR3 region has 15 residues. Per germline, CDR1 SGHRS and CDR2 YFSETQ. Generated by immunoSEQ multiplex PCR, the TCRdb table keeps only in-frame clones and is missing some. This table has over 150,000 clones, around 87% appearing once. The chain is built from TRBV5-1 and TRBJ1-6; TRBD1 matches at 9 bases. This sequence originates from an adult in good health. This specimen consisted of peripheral blood, obtained on day 0 of AZD1222 vaccination. Here the CDR3 DNA reads TGCGCCAGCAGCTCGGGGGGGACAGGGCGATCACCCCTCCACTTT. Translated: CASSSGGTGRSPLHF.